This entry describes one TCR beta chain. Its antigen remains unidentified. At the DNA level, this CDR3 is encoded by other sequences in the same sample as well. 150 to 250 ng DNA, about 30,000 T cell genomes, went into each sorted-subset replicate PCR. Method: immunoSEQ multiplex PCR; TCRdb's copy keeps in-frame clones and lacks some. The sample gives 650,000 to 800,000 clones, 92% of which show up once; 24% is in the top ten. The data belong to a study of shared clonotypes between healthy human individuals. Study-level results: Compared with memory subsets, naive subsets generally had larger estimated richness.

The V end was cut by 0 bases, the J end by 3 bases, with 7 bases between. The CDR3 consists of 14 residues. Germline-derived CDR1 and CDR2 are SGHVS and FNYEAQ. CD45RO negativity and positive selection for CCR7 defined naive CD8 cells, a population that excluded terminally differentiated effector memory CD45RA+ cells. The chain recombines TRBV7-6 with TRBJ2-3; possible D gene TRBD2, 6 bases. What was sequenced was naive CD8+ T cells sorted from blood. This receptor was taken from a man under 40 in good health. The CDR3 region is CASSLAGGTDTQYF. The CDR3 DNA reads TGTGCCAGCAGCTTAGCGGGAGGAACAGATACGCAGTATTTT.